This TCR beta chain originates from a study of radiotherapy plus CTLA-4 blockade in lung cancer. Study-level points and caveats: Interferon-beta and early blood T cell clone dynamics reportedly predicted response best. After radiotherapy and ipilimumab, tumor-derived clones expanded in peripheral blood.

Trimming cost V 0 bases and J 0 bases, with 13 bases left between them. Germline V gene sequence: CDR1 SGDLS, CDR2 YYNGEE. This CDR3 spans 16 amino acids. Enrolled patients, whose metastatic non-small-cell lung cancer was chemo-refractory, received focal radiation plus CTLA-4 blockade with ipilimumab. Comments on this clone: The antigen remains undetermined.

This table comes from immunoSEQ multiplex PCR, and its TCRdb copy is limited to in-frame clones, with some not included. The profile shows 40,000 to 50,000 clones, 82% of them singletons. The TCR was taken from a human donor with non-small cell lung cancer who had stable disease on radiotherapy plus ipilimumab. V and J are TRBV9 and TRBJ2-7; D may be TRBD1 (5 bases). The sample here was peripheral blood, taken from a patient treated with radiotherapy plus ipilimumab. DNA of the CDR3: TGTGCCAGCAGCGTAGCTCACAGGCCTTTCTCCTACGAGCAGTACTTC. Its protein product is CASSVAHRPFSYEQYF. The variable domain in full, completed from reference TRBV9 and TRBJ2-7, reads DSGVTQTPKHLITATGQRVTLRCSPRSGDLSVYWYQQSLDQGLQFLIQYYNGEERAKGNILERFSAQQFPDLHSELNLSSLELGDSALYFCASSVAHRPFSYEQYFGPGTRLTVT.